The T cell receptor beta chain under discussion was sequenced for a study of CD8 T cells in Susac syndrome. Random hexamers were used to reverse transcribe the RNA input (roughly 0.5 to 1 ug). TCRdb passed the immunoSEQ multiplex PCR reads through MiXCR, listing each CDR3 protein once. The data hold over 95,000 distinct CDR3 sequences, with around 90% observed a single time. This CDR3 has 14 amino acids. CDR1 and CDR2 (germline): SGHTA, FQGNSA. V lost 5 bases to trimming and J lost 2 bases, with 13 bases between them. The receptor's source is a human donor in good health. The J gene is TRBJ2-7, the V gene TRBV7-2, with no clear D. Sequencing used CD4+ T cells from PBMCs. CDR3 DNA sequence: TGTGCCAGCAGCCCGTCAGGCCTCCCCTACGAGCAGTACTTC. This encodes CASSPSGLPYEQYF.